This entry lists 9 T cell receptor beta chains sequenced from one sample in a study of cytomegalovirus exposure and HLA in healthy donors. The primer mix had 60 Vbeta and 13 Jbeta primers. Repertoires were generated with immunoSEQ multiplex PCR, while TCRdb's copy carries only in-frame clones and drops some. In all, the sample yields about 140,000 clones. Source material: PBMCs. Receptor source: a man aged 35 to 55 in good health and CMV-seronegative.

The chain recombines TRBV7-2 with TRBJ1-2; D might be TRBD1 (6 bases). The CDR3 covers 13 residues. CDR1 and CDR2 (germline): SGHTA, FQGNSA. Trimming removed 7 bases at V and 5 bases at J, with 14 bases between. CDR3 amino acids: CASTRSTGYGYTF. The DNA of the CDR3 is TGTGCCAGCACTCGGAGTACAGGGTATGGCTACACCTTC.

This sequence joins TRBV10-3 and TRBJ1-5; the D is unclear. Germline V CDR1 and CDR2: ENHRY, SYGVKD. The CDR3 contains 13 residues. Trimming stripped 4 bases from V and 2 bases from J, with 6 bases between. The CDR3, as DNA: TGTGCCATCAGTGTCGGGGGCAATCAGCCCCAGCATTTT. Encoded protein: CAISVGGNQPQHF.

DNA for the CDR3: TGTGCCAGCAGTGACCGGGGGGGTACTATTGGTTACAACACTGAAGCTTTCTTT. Protein sequence: CASSDRGGTIGYNTEAFF. This rearrangement joins TRBV25-1 to TRBJ1-1; a possible D gene is TRBD1 (5 bases). With 3 bases removed from V and 2 bases from J, the gap between germline ends came to 22 bases. This CDR3 region has 18 residues. Per the germline V gene, CDR1 is MGHDK and CDR2 is SYGVNS.

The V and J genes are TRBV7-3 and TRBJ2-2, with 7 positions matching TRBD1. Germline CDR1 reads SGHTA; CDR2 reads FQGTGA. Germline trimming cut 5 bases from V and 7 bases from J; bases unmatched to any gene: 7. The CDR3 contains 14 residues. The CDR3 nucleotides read TGTGCCAGCAGCCCTGGGACAGTGAACGGGGAGCTGTTTTTT. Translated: CASSPGTVNGELFF.

DNA for the CDR3: TGTGCCAGCGGGACAGGGGTGCACGAGCAGTACTTC. As protein: CASGTGVHEQYF. The rearrangement links TRBV27 to TRBJ2-7, with 10 positions matching TRBD1. Germline trimming cut 8 bases from V and 5 bases from J; bases unmatched to any gene: 3. The CDR3 contains 12 residues. The V gene's germline CDR1 is MNHEY and CDR2 SMNVEV (reference sequence).

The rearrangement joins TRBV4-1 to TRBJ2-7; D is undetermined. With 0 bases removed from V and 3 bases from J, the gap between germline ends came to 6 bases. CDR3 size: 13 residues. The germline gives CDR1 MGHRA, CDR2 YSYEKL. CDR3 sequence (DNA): TGCGCCAGCAGCCAAGATATAAACTACGAGCAGTACTTC. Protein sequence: CASSQDINYEQYF.

Here the CDR3 DNA reads TGTGCCAGTAGTATCGTTTCGCAATCAGGGAACTCACCCCTCCACTTT. This codes for CASSIVSQSGNSPLHF. The chain recombines TRBV19 with TRBJ1-6; tentative D call: TRBD1 (5 bases). This CDR3 contains 16 residues. Per germline, CDR1 LNHDA and CDR2 SQIVND (reference sequence). Trimming stripped 3 bases from V and 10 bases from J, with 19 bases between.

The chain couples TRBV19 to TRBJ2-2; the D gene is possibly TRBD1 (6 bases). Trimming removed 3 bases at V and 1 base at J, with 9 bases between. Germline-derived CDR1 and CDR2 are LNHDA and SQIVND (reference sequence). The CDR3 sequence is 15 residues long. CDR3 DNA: TGTGCCAGTAGTATTCAGGGGATGAACACCGGGGAGCTGTTTTTT. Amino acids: CASSIQGMNTGELFF.

CDR3 bases: TGTGCCAGCTCACCCGTGACTAGCGGGGGGACCGGGGAGCTGTTTTTT. This gives the protein CASSPVTSGGTGELFF. This sequence joins TRBV18 and TRBJ2-2; 13 bases align to TRBD2. With 3 bases clipped from V and 5 bases from J, the junction kept 3 bases outside the gene matches. The CDR3 runs 16 residues. The germline CDR1 and CDR2 sequences are KGHSH and LQKENI.